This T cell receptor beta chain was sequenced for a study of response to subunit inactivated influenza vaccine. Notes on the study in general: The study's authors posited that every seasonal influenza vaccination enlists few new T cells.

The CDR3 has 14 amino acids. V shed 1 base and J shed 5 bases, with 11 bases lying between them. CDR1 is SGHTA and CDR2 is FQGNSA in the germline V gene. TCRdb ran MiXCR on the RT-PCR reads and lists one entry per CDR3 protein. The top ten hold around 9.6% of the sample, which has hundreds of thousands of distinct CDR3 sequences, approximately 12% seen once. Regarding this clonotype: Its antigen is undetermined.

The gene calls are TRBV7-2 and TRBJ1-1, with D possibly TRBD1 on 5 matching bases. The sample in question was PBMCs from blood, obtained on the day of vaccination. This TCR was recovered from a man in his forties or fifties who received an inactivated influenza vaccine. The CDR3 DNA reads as TGTGCCAGCAGCTTAGAGGGGTTGGGAACTGAAGCTTTCTTT. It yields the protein CASSLEGLGTEAFF. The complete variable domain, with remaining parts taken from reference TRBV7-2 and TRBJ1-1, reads GAGVSQSPSNKVTEKGKDVELRCDPISGHTALYWYRQSLGQGLEFLIYFQGNSAPDKSGLPSDRFSAERTGGSVSTLTIQRTQQEDSAVYLCASSLEGLGTEAFFGQGTRLTVV.